The 24 T cell receptor beta chains below come from one sample, sequenced in a study of blood T cell repertoires in COVID-19. Assay used: immunoSEQ multiplex PCR; TCRdb lists only in-frame clones, some missing. The sample gives 150,000 to 200,000 clones, approximately 82% of which show up once; approximately 18% is in the top ten. The sequencing input was peripheral blood. The receptors were gathered from a woman aged 70 to 79 who had recovered from COVID-19.

The V call is TRBV24-1, the J call TRBJ2-1; TRBD2 is a possible D gene (6 bases). The ends were cut back, 9 bases at V and 0 bases at J, with 11 bases in the middle. Germline V CDR1 and CDR2: KGHDR, SFDVKD. CDR3 length: 14 amino acids. CDR3: CATERAGSYNEQFF. The CDR3 DNA follows: TGTGCCACCGAGCGGGCCGGCTCCTACAATGAGCAGTTCTTC.

V usage is TRBV7-8 and J usage is TRBJ2-3; D call uncertain. V lost 1 base, J lost 1 base, and 15 bases lay in between. The CDR3 is made up of 17 amino acids. Germline V gene data show CDR1 as SGHVS and CDR2 as FQNEAQ. In DNA, the CDR3 is TGTGCCAGCAGCTTAGGGGCCCCCGAATGGGGCACAGATACGCAGTATTTT. Its translation is CASSLGAPEWGTDTQYF.

CDR3 in DNA: TGTGCCAGCAGTTTAGGGCAGGGCACGATGAACACTGAAGCTTTCTTT. Translated: CASSLGQGTMNTEAFF. The chain is built from TRBV27 and TRBJ1-1; D perhaps matches TRBD1 (5 bases). Trimming removed 2 bases from V and 0 bases from J, with 13 bases in between. This CDR3 has 16 amino acids. Germline V gives CDR1 MNHEY, CDR2 SMNVEV (reference sequence).

This clone was seen just once. The rearrangement joins TRBV18 to TRBJ2-7, with TRBD2 as a possible D gene (7 bases). The CDR3 contains 14 residues. Germline V gene lookup returns CDR1 KGHSH and CDR2 LQKENI. Trimming pared 3 bases from V and 2 bases from J, leaving 11 bases between. The CDR3 sequence: CASSPGGAPYEQYF. The DNA for the CDR3 is TGTGCCAGCTCACCGGGGGGGGCCCCCTACGAGCAGTACTTC.

The chain has TRBV5-1 and TRBJ2-5; D possibly corresponds to TRBD2 (6 bases). Germline V gene lookup returns CDR1 SGHRS and CDR2 YFSETQ. The length of the CDR3 is 14 residues. The V gene lost 4 bases and the J gene lost 2 bases, with 12 bases spanning the gap. CDR3 in DNA: TGCGCCAGCAGCCTCTCGGGGGATCAAGAGACCCAGTACTTC. Translated, it gives CASSLSGDQETQYF.

The rearrangement uses TRBV4-2 and TRBJ1-5; D remains ambiguous. The V gene's germline CDR1 is LGHNA and CDR2 YNFKEQ. Trimming stripped 1 base from V and 9 bases from J, with 4 bases between. The CDR3 runs to 11 residues. In DNA form, the CDR3 reads TGTGCCAGCAGCCAAGGCGGGCCCCAGCATTTT. Its translation is CASSQGGPQHF.

This clone showed up just once. The chain couples TRBV18 to TRBJ1-2; a weak D match, TRBD1 (5 bases). V was shortened by 0 bases and J by 4 bases, with 18 bases between the two germline ends. The CDR3 is 17 amino acids. Germline CDR1 is KGHSH and CDR2 is LQKENI. The CDR3 region is CASSPPLFTGGVYGYTF. The CDR3 nucleotides read TGTGCCAGCTCACCACCGTTGTTTACAGGTGGAGTCTATGGCTACACCTTC.

The chain combines TRBV21-1 with TRBJ1-2; the table's D call, TRBD1, has no DNA check behind it. TRBV21-1 is classified as a pseudogene. CDR3 length equals 17 residues. In DNA, the CDR3 is TGTGCCAGCAGCAAAAAGGGGCCGGTGGACAGGTTAGATGGCTACACCTTC. It is translated as CASSKKGPVDRLDGYTF.

The chain carries TRBV19 and TRBJ2-3; perhaps TRBD2 as D (7 bases). The V end lost 0 bases, the J end lost 5 bases, and 21 bases lay between the germline ends. This CDR3 is built from 18 residues. Germline loops: CDR1 LNHDA, CDR2 SQIVND (reference sequence). This CDR3 is CASSIDPWGGASRDTQYF. The CDR3 bases are TGTGCCAGTAGTATAGATCCGTGGGGGGGGGCCTCGCGAGATACGCAGTATTTT.

The chain combines TRBV3-1 (or the pseudogene TRBV3-2) with TRBJ2-5; 10 bases fit TRBD2. V was pared by 2 bases and J by 2 bases, with 5 bases of the junction left unmatched. The CDR3 contains 16 residues. Germline loops: CDR1 LGHDT, CDR2 YNNKEL (reference sequence). CDR3 bases: TGTGCCAGCAGCCAATGGGGACTAGCGCGACAAGAGACCCAGTACTTC. Translated, it gives CASSQWGLARQETQYF.

The V gene is TRBV24-1, the J gene TRBJ2-1; D not resolved. From germline, CDR1 is KGHDR and CDR2 SFDVKD. There are 12 residues in the CDR3. Trimming took off 5 bases at V and 6 bases at J, with 7 bases between the two ends. The CDR3 DNA is TGTGCCACCAGTGGTGGAGCCAATGAGCAGTTCTTC. Translation: CATSGGANEQFF.

This clone was seen a few times. This chain connects TRBV7-9 to TRBJ2-3; maybe TRBD1 (5 bases). There are 14 residues in the CDR3. In germline, CDR1 is SEHNR, CDR2 FQNEAQ (reference sequence). Trimming took off 5 bases at V and 6 bases at J, with 15 bases between the two ends. The CDR3 reads CASSTGPRGDTQYF. Here the CDR3 DNA reads TGTGCCAGCAGCACAGGACCCCGCGGTGATACGCAGTATTTT. Together with reference TRBV7-9 and TRBJ2-3, the CDR3 gives the full variable domain: DTGVSQNPRHKITKRGQNVTFRCDPISEHNRLYWYRQTLGQGPEFLTYFQNEAQLEKSRLLSDRFSAERPKGSFSTLEIQRTEQGDSAMYLCASSTGPRGDTQYFGPGTRLTVL.

The chain couples TRBV18 to TRBJ1-1; possibly TRBD1 for D (6 bases). Trimming removed 3 bases at V and 1 base at J, with 12 bases between. Per the germline V gene, CDR1 is KGHSH and CDR2 is LQKENI. This CDR3 comprises 15 residues. The CDR3 protein is CASSPVGAGNTEAFF. The DNA for the CDR3 is TGTGCCAGCTCACCGGTGGGGGCGGGGAACACTGAAGCTTTCTTT.

The chain uses TRBV5-1 and TRBJ2-7, with 7 bases fitting TRBD1. The V gene end was trimmed by 4 bases and the J gene end by 3 bases; junction bases not matched to a gene: 16. CDR1 SGHRS and CDR2 YFSETQ come from the germline V gene. This CDR3 comprises 17 residues. The CDR3 DNA reads TGCGCCAGCAGCCCATTTAGTTCAGGGGGAGATATCTACGAGCAGTACTTC. Protein: CASSPFSSGGDIYEQYF.

For the CDR3, the DNA is TGTGCCTGGAGGAGGGGGGGATCGGGCTCTGGAAACACCATATATTTT. It yields the protein CAWRRGGSGSGNTIYF. The V and J genes are TRBV30 and TRBJ1-3; TRBD1 might be the D (6 bases). CDR3 length: 16 residues. V was clipped by 3 bases and J by 0 bases, with 15 bases between them. Per the germline V gene, CDR1 is GTSNPN and CDR2 is SVGIG (reference sequence).

The chain joins TRBV2 to TRBJ1-2, with TRBD1 identical over 12 bases. The germline gives CDR1 SNHLY, CDR2 FYNNEI. The CDR3 is 17 amino acids. After removal of 4 bases from V and 3 bases from J, the junction contained 9 bases not matched to a gene. In nucleotides, the CDR3 is TGTGCCAGCAGTGGGGGGACAGGGGGCGGAGGGGACTATGGCTACACCTTC. Protein: CASSGGTGGGGDYGYTF.

The chain joins TRBV6-2 or TRBV6-3 to TRBJ1-5; D not certain. CDR1 is MNHEY, CDR2 SVGEGT, per germline. V dropped 5 bases and J dropped 7 bases, with 21 bases sitting between them. The CDR3 length is 16 residues. The CDR3 DNA reads as TGTGCCAGCAGTCGAAATGTGGACGGGCGCGGGCAGCCCCAGCATTTT. This codes for CASSRNVDGRGQPQHF.

This clone came up once. The rearrangement links TRBV5-4 to TRBJ1-6; weak D call: TRBD1 (5 bases). Trimming shortened V by 0 bases and J by 7 bases, and 5 bases separated the two germline ends. CDR3 length: 13 residues. The germline CDR1 and CDR2 sequences are SGHNT and YYREEE (reference sequence). The CDR3 sequence: CASSLDRNSPLHF. The CDR3 DNA reads TGTGCCAGCAGCTTGGACAGGAATTCACCCCTCCACTTT.

The rearrangement uses TRBV4-2 and TRBJ1-1, with D hard to call. Germline CDR1 LGHNA, CDR2 YNFKEQ. The ends were cut back, 1 base at V and 1 base at J, with 10 bases in the middle. The CDR3 is 15 residues long. CDR3 in DNA: TGTGCCAGCAGCCAAGGGCCGGGGTGGAACACTGAAGCTTTCTTT. This codes for CASSQGPGWNTEAFF.

This clone was seen more than once but under ten times. The chain uses TRBV23-1 and TRBJ2-2, with TRBD1 matching over 7 bases. TRBV23-1 is sorted into the ORF group, with uncertain function. Trimming cost V 3 bases and J 0 bases; bases outside gene matches: 4. This CDR3 comprises 16 residues. The CDR3 is CASSHGQGANTGELFF. The CDR3 DNA sequence: TGCGCCAGCAGTCATGGCCAGGGGGCGAACACCGGGGAGCTGTTTTTT.

The chain combines TRBV24-1 with TRBJ2-3; 7 nucleotides align to TRBD2. Germline V lookup: CDR1 KGHDR, CDR2 SFDVKD. There are 15 residues in the CDR3. Germline trimming cut 4 bases from V and 0 bases from J; bases unmatched to any gene: 3. The CDR3 sequence is CATSDPGGSTDTQYF. CDR3 coding DNA: TGTGCCACCAGTGACCCCGGGGGGAGCACAGATACGCAGTATTTT.

The V call is TRBV28, the J call TRBJ1-2, with a tentative D call TRBD1 (6 bases). CDR1 and CDR2 (germline): MDHEN, SYDVKM. This CDR3 spans 11 amino acids. With 7 bases removed from V and 8 bases from J, the gap between germline ends came to 11 bases. The CDR3 sequence: CASTRGGGYTF. The CDR3 DNA sequence: TGTGCCAGCACCAGGGGAGGGGGCTACACCTTC.

The chain joins TRBV5-4 to TRBJ1-1; TRBD1 might be the D (5 bases). This CDR3 has 12 residues. The V gene lost 4 bases and the J gene lost 4 bases, with 8 bases spanning the gap. The germline CDR1 and CDR2 sequences are SGHNT and YYREEE (reference sequence). The CDR3 is CASSPQGTEAFF. The DNA of the CDR3 is TGTGCCAGCAGCCCCCAGGGCACTGAAGCTTTCTTT.

The V gene is TRBV29-1, the J gene TRBJ2-7; TRBD2 might be the D (7 bases). Germline V gene data show CDR1 as SQVTM and CDR2 as ANQGSEA. The CDR3 is 15 residues long. V lost 6 bases, J lost 3 bases, and 21 bases lay in between. CDR3 sequence reads: CSVLGGAGHLYEQYF. The CDR3 nucleotides read TGCAGCGTCCTAGGGGGAGCGGGACACCTCTACGAGCAGTACTTC.